This TCR beta chain was captured by sequencing in a study of T cells in Graves' hyperthyroidism and ophthalmopathy. Overall study context: Upon initial diagnosis and before any treatment, peripheral blood was collected.

Trimming pared 1 base from V and 6 bases from J, leaving 7 bases between. CDR1 and CDR2 (germline): SGHTA, FQGNSA. This CDR3 is 14 amino acids long. The sample holds a few counts of this clonotype. From RNA transcripts, TCR beta CDR3 regions were amplified. Carried out on the TCR CDR3, a first-round RT-PCR used the HTBI primer set. TCRdb independently ran MiXCR on the multiplex PCR reads; one entry per CDR3 protein. The table lists roughly 290,000 distinct CDR3 sequences, 15% to 20% of them singletons. The clonotype comes from a woman aged 55-70 years with Graves' ophthalmopathy. The material sequenced was blood. The V call is TRBV7-2, the J call TRBJ1-6; D gene unclear. The CDR3 DNA follows: TGTGCCAGCAGCTTAGGGTCCCTTAATTCACCCCTCCACTTT. It is translated as CASSLGSLNSPLHF.